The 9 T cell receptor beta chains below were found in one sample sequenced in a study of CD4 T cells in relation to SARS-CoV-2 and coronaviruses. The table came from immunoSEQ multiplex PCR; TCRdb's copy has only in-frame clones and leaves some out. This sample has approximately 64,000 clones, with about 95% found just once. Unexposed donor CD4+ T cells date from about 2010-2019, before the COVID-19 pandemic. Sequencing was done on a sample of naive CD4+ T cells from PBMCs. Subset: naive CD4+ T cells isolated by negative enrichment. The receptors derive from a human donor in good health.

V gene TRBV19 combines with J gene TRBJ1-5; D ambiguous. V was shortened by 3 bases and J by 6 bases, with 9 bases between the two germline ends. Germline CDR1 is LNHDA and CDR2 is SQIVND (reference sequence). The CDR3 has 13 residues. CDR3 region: CASSMVERQPQHF. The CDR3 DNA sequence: TGTGCCAGTAGTATGGTGGAGCGTCAGCCCCAGCATTTT.

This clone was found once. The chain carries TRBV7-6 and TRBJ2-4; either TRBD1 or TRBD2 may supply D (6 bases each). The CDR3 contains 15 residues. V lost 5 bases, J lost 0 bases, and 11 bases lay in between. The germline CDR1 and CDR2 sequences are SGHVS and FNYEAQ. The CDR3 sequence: CASSPRGRAKNIQYF. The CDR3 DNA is TGTGCCAGCAGCCCCCGGGGGCGAGCCAAAAACATTCAGTACTTC. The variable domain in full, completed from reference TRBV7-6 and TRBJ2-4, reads GAGVSQSPRYKVTKRGQDVALRCDPISGHVSLYWYRQALGQGPEFLTYFNYEAQQDKSGLPNDRFSAERPEGSISTLTIQRTEQRDSAMYRCASSPRGRAKNIQYFGAGTRLSVL.

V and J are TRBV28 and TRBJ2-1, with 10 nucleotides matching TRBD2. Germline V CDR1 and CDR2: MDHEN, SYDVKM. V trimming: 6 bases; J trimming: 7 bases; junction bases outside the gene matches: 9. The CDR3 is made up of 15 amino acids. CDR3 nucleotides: TGTGCCAGCAGCTTCAGCGGGAGGGCCCGGAATGAGCAGTTCTTC. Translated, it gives CASSFSGRARNEQFF.

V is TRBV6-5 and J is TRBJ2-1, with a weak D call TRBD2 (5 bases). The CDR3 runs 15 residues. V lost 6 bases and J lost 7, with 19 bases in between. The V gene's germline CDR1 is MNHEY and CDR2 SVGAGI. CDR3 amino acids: CASSREKNLGNEQFF. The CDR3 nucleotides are TGTGCCAGCAGCCGGGAAAAAAACCTAGGGAATGAGCAGTTCTTC.

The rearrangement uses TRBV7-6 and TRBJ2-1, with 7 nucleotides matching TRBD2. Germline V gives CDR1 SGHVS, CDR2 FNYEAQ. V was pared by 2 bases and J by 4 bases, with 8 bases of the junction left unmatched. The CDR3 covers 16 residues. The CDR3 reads CASSLNTGGLYNEQFF. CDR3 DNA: TGTGCCAGCAGCTTAAATACGGGGGGATTGTACAATGAGCAGTTCTTC.

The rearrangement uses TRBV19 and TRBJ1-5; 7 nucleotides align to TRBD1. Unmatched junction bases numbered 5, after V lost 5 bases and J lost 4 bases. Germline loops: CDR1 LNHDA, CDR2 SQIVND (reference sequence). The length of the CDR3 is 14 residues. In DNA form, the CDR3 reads TGTGCCAGTAGTTCGGGACAGCAAAATCAGCCCCAGCATTTT. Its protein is CASSSGQQNQPQHF.

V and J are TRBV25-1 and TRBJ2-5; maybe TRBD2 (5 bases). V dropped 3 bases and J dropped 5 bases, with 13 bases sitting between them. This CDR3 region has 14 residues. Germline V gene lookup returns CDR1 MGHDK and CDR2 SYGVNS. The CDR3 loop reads CASSEADGVETQYF. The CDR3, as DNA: TGTGCCAGCAGTGAGGCTGACGGGGTGGAGACCCAGTACTTC.

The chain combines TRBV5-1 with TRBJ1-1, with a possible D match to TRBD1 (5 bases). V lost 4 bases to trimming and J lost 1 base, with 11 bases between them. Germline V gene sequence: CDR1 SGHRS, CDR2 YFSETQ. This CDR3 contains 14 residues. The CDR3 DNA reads TGCGCCAGCAGCCCAGGACAAGGGAACACTGAAGCTTTCTTT. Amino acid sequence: CASSPGQGNTEAFF.

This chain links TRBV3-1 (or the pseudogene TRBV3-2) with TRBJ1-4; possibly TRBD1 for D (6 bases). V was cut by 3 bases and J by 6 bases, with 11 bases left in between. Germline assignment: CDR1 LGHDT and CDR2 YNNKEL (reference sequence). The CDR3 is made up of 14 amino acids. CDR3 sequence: CASSQDSPHEKLFF. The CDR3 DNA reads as TGTGCCAGCAGCCAGGACAGTCCCCATGAAAAACTGTTTTTT.